This T cell receptor beta chain was sequenced for a study of cytomegalovirus exposure and HLA in healthy donors. Findings of the study overall: Cytomegalovirus status was reportedly diagnosed by the classifier with high specificity and sensitivity. Cytomegalovirus-associated status was assigned to more than 150 TCR beta chains. Most observed TCR sequences were rare, whereas some public TCRs were detected in many donors. Later, an analysis found that TCR clusters from the first cohort tended to co-occur in the roughly 110 validation repertoires.

CDR3 length: 11 amino acids. Trimming cost V 7 bases and J 5 bases; bases outside gene matches: 3. Germline CDR1 and CDR2: SGHNT and YYREEE (reference sequence). Clones were read by immunoSEQ multiplex PCR, and TCRdb kept only the in-frame ones, dropping some. The sample lists 130,000 to 150,000 clones; more than 80% were seen once. Concerning this clone itself: As yet, its antigen is unknown.

V is TRBV5-4 and J is TRBJ2-7; 7 bases line up with TRBD2. The origin of this receptor is a woman in her 30s in good health and CMV-seropositive. What was sequenced was PBMCs. CDR3 DNA sequence: TGTGCCAGCGGGGGGAGGGACGAGCAGTACTTC. It translates to CASGGRDEQYF.